This T cell receptor beta chain was captured in a study of vaccination and CD4 T cells after COVID-19. In the study overall: Overlapping spike pools from SARS-CoV-2 and HCoV-NL63, HCoV-OC43 and HCoV-229E served as culture stimuli. Researchers treated control cultures with a CEFX pool, an HIV-1 Nef pool, or no peptide.

Treatment: approximately 10-day PBMC culture with coronavirus spike peptide pools or control peptides (ViraFEST assay). Those CD4+ T cells from the unexposed donor predate the COVID-19 pandemic (2011-2018). ViraFEST used peptide pools to expand antigen-specific T cells and subsequently sequenced their TCRs. After more than 9 days of culture, CD4+ T cells were negatively selected. The CDR3 spans 14 residues. Trimming removed 2 bases at V and 1 base at J, with 12 bases between. Per the germline V gene, CDR1 is DFQATT and CDR2 is SNEGSKA (reference sequence). As for this clonotype: The target antigen is unknown.

An Oncomine TCR Beta short-read assay was used to sequence the DNA from cultured CD4+ T cells. Extraction of genomic DNA was performed on cultured CD4+ T cells. TCRdb reprocessed the PCR reads with MiXCR, giving one entry per CDR3 protein. The sample has 10,000 or so distinct CDR3 sequences; around 32% are singletons. The chain links TRBV20-1 to TRBJ2-7; D is undetermined. The clonotype originates from a human donor in good health. Source material: CD4+ T cells from blood, cultured in vitro. CDR3 DNA sequence: TGCAGTGCTAGAAGAGGTGCGGCTTCCTACGAGCAGTACTTC. Its translation is CSARRGAASYEQYF.